Each of the 32 T cell receptor beta chains below was sequenced from the same sample in a study of CD8+CD57+ T cells in acquired aplastic anemia listed by TCRdb under 2018. The sequencer was an Illumina HiSeq 2000. Genomic DNA served as template for TCR beta VDJ combination and CDR3 sequence profiling. Starting from the raw public reads, TCRdb applied fastp trimming at Q25, assembled clones with MiXCR and retained in-frame beta chains. For every CDR3 protein sequence, its rows merge into one entry that carries the most common genes and DNA. Present in this sample are around 200,000 distinct CDR3 sequences, 48% of which were seen just once. The ten largest clones represent 10% to 15% of the sample. Flow cytometry had shown CD8+CD57+ cell expansion in the patients selected for sequencing. Sequencing was done on a sample of sorted CD4+, CD8+, or CD8+CD57+ T cells (not recorded which) from PBMCs. These receptors were taken from a human donor with aplastic anemia.

This clonotype has a handful of counts. CDR3 in DNA: TGTGCCAGCAGCGCGACAGCGAGCTCCTACAATGAGCAGTTCTTC. The encoded protein is CASSATASSYNEQFF. The chain recombines TRBV11-2 with TRBJ2-1, with D tentatively TRBD1 (5 bases). This CDR3 region has 15 residues. Germline V gives CDR1 SGHAT, CDR2 FQNNGV. Trimming stripped 5 bases from V and 0 bases from J, with 11 bases between.

This clonotype occurred once. The chain uses TRBV5-1 and TRBJ1-2; D perhaps matches TRBD1 (5 bases). Germline V gives CDR1 SGHRS, CDR2 YFSETQ. Trimming stripped 3 bases from V and 6 bases from J, with 12 bases between. The CDR3 totals 13 residues. CDR3 coding DNA: TGCGCCAGCAGCTGGGAAGGGGCGAATGGCTACACCTTC. This gives the protein CASSWEGANGYTF.

This clonotype appeared once. The rearrangement links TRBV24-1 to TRBJ1-1, with 7 bases aligning to TRBD1. Germline V gene data show CDR1 as KGHDR and CDR2 as SFDVKD. The junction had 7 bases not matched to a gene; V was cut back by 3 bases and J by 1 base. This CDR3 has 16 amino acids. The CDR3 nucleotides read TGTGCCACCAGTGATAAGGGGAAGGGGGCGAACACTGAAGCTTTCTTT. Translated: CATSDKGKGANTEAFF.

This chain joins TRBV30 and TRBJ1-5, with D tentatively TRBD1 (6 bases). The CDR3 is 13 residues long. CDR1 and CDR2 from the germline V gene are GTSNPN and SVGIG (reference sequence). The V end lost 0 bases, the J end lost 7 bases, and 10 bases lay between the germline ends. CDR3 nucleotide sequence: TGTGCCTGGAGTGTTGGGGGCTTGCAGCCCCAGCATTTT. It specifies CAWSVGGLQPQHF. The entire variable domain, with the rest obtained from reference TRBV30 and TRBJ1-5, is as follows: SQTIHQWPATLVQPVGSPLSLECTVEGTSNPNLYWYRQAAGRGLQLLFYSVGIGQISSEVPQNLSASRPQDRQFILSSKKLLLSDSGFYLCAWSVGGLQPQHFGDGTRLSIL.

This clonotype was observed many times. The chain employs TRBV6-1 and TRBJ1-1; possible D gene TRBD1, 5 bases. The CDR3 contains 13 residues. CDR1 and CDR2 (germline): MNHNS, SASEGT. The V and J ends lost 7 bases and 6 bases respectively, with 15 bases between them. The CDR3 spells CASTNGQGAEAFF. As DNA, the CDR3 is TGTGCCAGCACCAACGGGCAGGGAGCTGAAGCTTTCTTT.

V usage is TRBV3-1 and J usage is TRBJ1-1, with 11 bases that match TRBD1. The CDR3 has 17 amino acids. Germline trimming cut 0 bases from V and 0 bases from J; bases unmatched to any gene: 3. Germline lookup yields CDR1 LGHDT and CDR2 YNNKEL (reference sequence). The CDR3 reads CASSQDWTGGMNTEAFF. The DNA of the CDR3 is TGTGCCAGCAGCCAAGATTGGACAGGGGGCATGAACACTGAAGCTTTCTTT. Together with reference TRBV3-1 and TRBJ1-1, the CDR3 gives the full variable domain: DTAVSQTPKYLVTQMGNDKSIKCEQNLGHDTMYWYKQDSKKFLKIMFSYNNKELIINETVPNRFSPKSPDKAHLNLHINSLELGDSAVYFCASSQDWTGGMNTEAFFGQGTRLTVV.

This clonotype has at least ten counts. This rearrangement joins TRBV12-3 or TRBV12-4 to TRBJ1-1, with 11 bases fitting TRBD1. The CDR3 has 17 residues. V lost 6 bases and J lost 2; bases outside the gene matches: 11. CDR3 loop: CASRRRTGGNRNTEAFF. The CDR3 DNA reads TGTGCCAGCAGACGCCGGACAGGGGGCAATCGAAACACTGAAGCTTTCTTT.

This clonotype was counted ten times or more. The chain links TRBV13 to TRBJ2-6, with a tentative D call TRBD2 (5 bases). Deletions cut 0 bases from V and 3 bases from J, with 6 bases between. Germline assignment: CDR1 PRHDT and CDR2 FYEKMQ (reference sequence). The CDR3 sequence is 15 residues long. The CDR3 nucleotides read TGTGCCAGCAGCTTAGGGGGAGATGGGGCCAACGTCCTGACTTTC. Translated, it gives CASSLGGDGANVLTF.

This clonotype was counted ten times or more. The genes are TRBV12-3 or TRBV12-4 and TRBJ1-3; D may be TRBD1 (5 bases). This CDR3 contains 14 residues. V was trimmed by 1 base and J by 8 bases, leaving 12 bases between them. The CDR3 loop is CASSLGGEDYTIYF. In DNA, the CDR3 is TGTGCCAGCAGTTTAGGGGGGGAGGATTACACCATATATTTT.

The CDR3: CSASLDSVSKEAFF. The CDR3 DNA is TGCAGTGCTAGTCTCGACAGTGTATCAAAAGAAGCTTTCTTT. The V gene is TRBV20-1, the J gene TRBJ1-1; D possibly corresponds to TRBD1 (5 bases). V was clipped by 3 bases and J by 8 bases, with 19 bases between them. The CDR3 contains 14 residues. Germline loops: CDR1 DFQATT, CDR2 SNEGSKA (reference sequence).

This clonotype was observed many times. This chain connects TRBV6-1 to TRBJ1-5; D remains ambiguous. The V end was cut by 8 bases, the J end by 2 bases, with 4 bases between. There are 11 residues in the CDR3. Germline V gene data show CDR1 as MNHNS and CDR2 as SASEGT. The CDR3 loop reads CASSGNQPQHF. CDR3 nucleotides: TGTGCCAGCTCCGGCAATCAGCCCCAGCATTTT.

The rearrangement uses TRBV5-4 and TRBJ2-3, with 7 bases lining up with TRBD1. Losses at the gene ends were 4 bases for V and 2 bases for J; bases not matched to a gene: 13. Germline V CDR1 and CDR2: SGHNT, YYREEE (reference sequence). There are 17 residues in the CDR3. CDR3 bases: TGTGCCAGCAGCCTCGGGGCTTTTGGACAGGCCACAGATACGCAGTATTTT. It translates to CASSLGAFGQATDTQYF.

As concerns this clonotype: A clone one base away is much larger, so this may be a read error. CDR3 protein: CASSYTFADTQYF. The CDR3, as DNA: TGTGCCAGCAGTTACACTTTCGCAGATACGCAGTATTTT. V is TRBV7-9 and J is TRBJ2-3, with D uncertain. The CDR3 spans 13 residues. Germline V gene sequence: CDR1 SEHNR, CDR2 FQNEAQ (reference sequence). Trimming pared 6 bases from V and 4 bases from J, leaving 11 bases between.

This clonotype has only a few counts. The chain has TRBV29-1 and TRBJ2-7, with 8 bases aligning to TRBD1. Trimming cost V 4 bases and J 3 bases; bases outside gene matches: 2. CDR1 and CDR2 (germline): SQVTM, ANQGSEA. The CDR3 contains 12 residues. Written as DNA, the CDR3 is TGCAGCGTTGGGACAGGGATCTACGAGCAGTACTTC. Its translation: CSVGTGIYEQYF.

The chain couples TRBV10-3 to TRBJ1-2, with 9 bases matching TRBD1. V shed 10 bases, J shed 0 bases, and the junction held 12 bases outside the gene matches. This CDR3 comprises 16 residues. Germline lookup yields CDR1 ENHRY and CDR2 SYGVKD. CDR3 sequence reads: CATFPGTGLTNYGYTF. For the CDR3, the DNA is TGTGCCACCTTTCCCGGGACAGGGCTAACTAACTATGGCTACACCTTC.

This clonotype showed up just a few times. This chain joins TRBV29-1 and TRBJ2-5, with no clear D. The germline V and J ends were trimmed by 5 bases and 2 bases, with 6 bases remaining between them. The germline CDR1 and CDR2 sequences are SQVTM and ANQGSEA. The CDR3 is 11 residues long. CDR3: CSVRPQETQYF. The DNA of the CDR3 is TGCAGCGTTCGCCCTCAAGAGACCCAGTACTTC.

This clonotype appeared a single time. The J gene is TRBJ2-1, the V gene TRBV20-1; D is perhaps TRBD1 or TRBD2 (5 bases each). Germline values: CDR1 DFQATT, CDR2 SNEGSKA (reference sequence). This CDR3 region has 14 residues. V was shortened by 6 bases and J by 9 bases, with 21 bases between the two germline ends. As DNA, the CDR3 is TGCAGTGCGGGACGCGTTGGGAGTATCGGTGAGCAGTTCTTC. Its translation is CSAGRVGSIGEQFF.

To note about this clonotype: This could be a read error, since a much larger clone is one nucleotide away. The V and J genes are TRBV5-1 and TRBJ2-5, with a possible D match to TRBD1 (5 bases). Trimming stripped 2 bases from V and 5 bases from J, with 22 bases between. This CDR3 region has 17 residues. CDR1 and CDR2 from the germline V gene are SGHRS and YFSETQ. CDR3 amino acids: CASSLTGQVGVMETQYF. In nucleotides, the CDR3 is TGCGCCAGCAGCTTAACCGGTCAGGTAGGGGTGATGGAGACCCAGTACTTC.

This clonotype was seen ten or more times. The chain is built from TRBV12-3 or TRBV12-4 and TRBJ1-4; possible D gene TRBD1, 6 bases. The CDR3 has 13 residues. V lost 7 bases and J lost 5, with 11 bases in between. The CDR3 is CASTGALNEKLFF. CDR3 DNA sequence: TGTGCCAGCACGGGGGCCTTAAATGAAAAACTGTTTTTT.

The J gene is TRBJ2-7, the V gene TRBV19; no definite D call. V gave up 4 bases and J gave up 4 bases, with 5 bases separating them. CDR1 is LNHDA, CDR2 SQIVND, per germline (reference sequence). The CDR3 extends over 11 amino acids. In DNA form, the CDR3 reads TGTGCCAGTAGTAACCAGTACGAGCAGTACTTC. Its translation: CASSNQYEQYF. Looking up the rest from reference TRBV19 and TRBJ2-7 gives the full variable domain: DGGITQSPKYLFRKEGQNVTLSCEQNLNHDAMYWYRQDPGQGLRLIYYSQIVNDFQKGDIAEGYSVSREKKESFPLTVTSAQKNPTAFYLCASSNQYEQYFGPGTRLTVT.

The gene calls are TRBV7-9 and TRBJ1-2; 12 positions agree with TRBD1. This CDR3 is 14 amino acids long. With 5 bases clipped from V and 7 bases from J, the junction kept 5 bases outside the gene matches. Looked up from germline, CDR1 is SEHNR and CDR2 is FQNEAQ (reference sequence). The CDR3 sequence is CASSRDRGLGGYTF. The CDR3 region has the DNA TGTGCCAGCAGCCGGGACAGGGGGCTTGGTGGCTACACCTTC.

This clonotype was detected many times. The J gene is TRBJ2-5, the V gene TRBV4-1; maybe TRBD2 (5 bases). The CDR3 has 15 amino acids. Looked up from germline, CDR1 is MGHRA and CDR2 is YSYEKL. Trimming cost V 1 base and J 5 bases, with 14 bases left between them. As DNA, the CDR3 is TGCGCCAGCAGCCAAGTATCCCTGAGAGGGGAGACCCAGTACTTC. Amino acid sequence: CASSQVSLRGETQYF.

Only a few counts were recorded for this clonotype. V and J are TRBV7-6 and TRBJ1-2, with TRBD1 matching over 8 bases. Germline V gene sequence: CDR1 SGHVS, CDR2 FNYEAQ. The CDR3 covers 13 residues. The V segment lost 6 bases and the J segment 2 bases; nucleotides outside the gene matches: 2. The CDR3 loop reads CASRGQANYGYTF. The CDR3 nucleotides read TGTGCCAGCAGGGGACAGGCCAACTATGGCTACACCTTC.

To note about this clonotype: A read error is possible here, since a much larger clone lies one base away. The J gene is TRBJ1-6, the V gene TRBV12-5; D remains unclear. The germline gives CDR1 LGHNT, CDR2 FRNRAP. CDR3 length equals 15 residues. CDR3: CASGLISSYNSPLRF. The CDR3 nucleotides are TGTGCTAGTGGTTTGATCTCCTCCTATAATTCACCCCTCCGCTTT.

This clonotype was seen at least ten times. The rearrangement uses TRBV5-5 and TRBJ1-5; unclear D gene. CDR1 and CDR2 (germline): SGHKS, YYEKEE (reference sequence). The CDR3 has 12 residues. The V gene lost 2 bases and the J gene lost 3 bases, with 3 bases spanning the gap. The CDR3 nucleotides are TGTGCCAGCAGCTTCCCCAATCAGCCCCAGCATTTT. Translated, it gives CASSFPNQPQHF.

This clonotype was counted ten times or more. The V call is TRBV11-2, the J call TRBJ2-3; 9 positions agree with TRBD2. The CDR3 has 15 residues. The J segment lost 4 bases and the V segment lost 6 bases, leaving 8 bases of the junction unmatched. Looked up from germline, CDR1 is SGHAT and CDR2 is FQNNGV. In nucleotides, the CDR3 is TGTGCCAGCAGAACCCAGCGGGGGGCTTCAGATACGCAGTATTTT. This gives the protein CASRTQRGASDTQYF. The entire variable domain, with the rest obtained from reference TRBV11-2 and TRBJ2-3, is as follows: EAGVAQSPRYKIIEKRQSVAFWCNPISGHATLYWYQQILGQGPKLLIQFQNNGVVDDSQLPKDRFSAERLKGVDSTLKIQPAKLEDSAVYLCASRTQRGASDTQYFGPGTRLTVL.

The table lists this clonotype with many counts. The chain is built from TRBV6-1 and TRBJ1-4; TRBD1 matches at 8 bases. Germline V CDR1 and CDR2: MNHNS, SASEGT. The length of the CDR3 is 15 residues. The J segment lost 3 bases and the V segment lost 6 bases, leaving 6 bases of the junction unmatched. The CDR3 region is CASRVGQGSNEKLFF. The CDR3 nucleotides read TGTGCCAGCAGGGTCGGACAGGGATCTAATGAAAAACTGTTTTTT.

The sample holds many counts of this clonotype. The gene calls are TRBV6-1 and TRBJ1-5, with D perhaps matching TRBD1 (6 bases). The length of the CDR3 is 16 residues. The germline CDR1 and CDR2 sequences are MNHNS and SASEGT. Between the trimmed V and J ends, which lost 4 bases and 1 base, there was a span of 14 bases. This chain's CDR3 is CASSGKSRGSNQPQHF. The CDR3 DNA is TGTGCCAGCAGTGGGAAGTCCAGGGGAAGCAATCAGCCCCAGCATTTT.

The sample holds many counts of this clonotype. The rearrangement uses TRBV10-3 and TRBJ2-1; weak D call: TRBD2 (6 bases). V lost 5 bases and J 7 bases, leaving 12 bases between the germline ends. The length of the CDR3 is 13 residues. Germline V gene lookup returns CDR1 ENHRY and CDR2 SYGVKD. CDR3 loop: CAISITGGNEQFF. The CDR3 DNA is TGTGCCATCAGTATCACCGGGGGAAATGAGCAGTTCTTC.

With respect to this clonotype: Since a much larger clone is just one base distant, this may be a read error. The chain is built from TRBV6-1 and TRBJ1-2; D unresolved. There are 13 residues in the CDR3. Trimming stripped 6 bases from V and 1 base from J, with 9 bases between. Germline CDR1 is MNHNS and CDR2 is SASEGT. The CDR3 nucleotides are TGTGCCAGCAGACCGGTCCTTAACTATGGCTACACCTTC. It encodes CASRPVLNYGYTF.

This sequence joins TRBV20-1 and TRBJ2-2; perhaps TRBD2 as D (5 bases). The V and J ends lost 3 bases and 1 base respectively, with 6 bases between them. The CDR3 totals 13 residues. In germline, CDR1 is DFQATT, CDR2 SNEGSKA (reference sequence). The chain's CDR3 is CSASRGNTGELFF. The CDR3 nucleotides read TGCAGTGCTAGTCGGGGGAACACCGGGGAGCTGTTTTTT.

There are a few counts of this clonotype. The V and J genes are TRBV7-8 and TRBJ1-5, with TRBD1 identical over 8 bases. This CDR3 is built from 13 residues. Losses at the gene ends were 5 bases for V and 6 bases for J; bases not matched to a gene: 3. Germline CDR1 SGHVS, CDR2 FQNEAQ. The CDR3 DNA follows: TGTGCCAGCAGCGCGGACAGGGTTCAGCCCCAGCATTTT. Amino acids: CASSADRVQPQHF.